The 2 T cell receptor beta chains below were found in one sample sequenced in a study of shared clonotypes between healthy human individuals. Naivety among CD8 cells was defined by CD45RO negativity and positive CCR7 selection, thereby excluding terminally differentiated effector memory CD45RA+ cells. Sequencing used immunoSEQ multiplex PCR; TCRdb keeps in-frame clones, though not all of them. The repertoire holds approximately 2,000,000 clones, with around 93% as singletons. The specimen was naive CD8+ T cells from PBMCs. These receptors were taken from a man younger than 30 in good health. Some clones in this sample may be carry-over from other donors' samples.

CDR3 loop: CASSVGGVPMYEQFF. CDR3 bases: TGTGCCAGCAGCGTAGGCGGTGTCCCCATGTATGAGCAGTTCTTC. This chain links TRBV9 with TRBJ2-1, with D hard to call. V was shortened by 0 bases and J by 8 bases, with 15 bases between the two germline ends. This CDR3 spans 15 amino acids. Germline V gives CDR1 SGDLS, CDR2 YYNGEE.

This chain uses TRBV7-2 with TRBJ1-1, with a weak D call TRBD1 (5 bases). The V end lost 5 bases, the J end lost 7 bases, and 23 bases lay between the germline ends. The germline CDR1 and CDR2 sequences are SGHTA and FQGNSA. The CDR3 totals 16 residues. The CDR3, as DNA: TGTGCCAGCAGCACACCCCCCGGGGACTGGGTCGGTGAAGCTTTCTTT. Encoded protein: CASSTPPGDWVGEAFF. Full variable domain (remainder filled in from reference TRBV7-2 and TRBJ1-1): GAGVSQSPSNKVTEKGKDVELRCDPISGHTALYWYRQSLGQGLEFLIYFQGNSAPDKSGLPSDRFSAERTGGSVSTLTIQRTQQEDSAVYLCASSTPPGDWVGEAFFGQGTRLTVV.